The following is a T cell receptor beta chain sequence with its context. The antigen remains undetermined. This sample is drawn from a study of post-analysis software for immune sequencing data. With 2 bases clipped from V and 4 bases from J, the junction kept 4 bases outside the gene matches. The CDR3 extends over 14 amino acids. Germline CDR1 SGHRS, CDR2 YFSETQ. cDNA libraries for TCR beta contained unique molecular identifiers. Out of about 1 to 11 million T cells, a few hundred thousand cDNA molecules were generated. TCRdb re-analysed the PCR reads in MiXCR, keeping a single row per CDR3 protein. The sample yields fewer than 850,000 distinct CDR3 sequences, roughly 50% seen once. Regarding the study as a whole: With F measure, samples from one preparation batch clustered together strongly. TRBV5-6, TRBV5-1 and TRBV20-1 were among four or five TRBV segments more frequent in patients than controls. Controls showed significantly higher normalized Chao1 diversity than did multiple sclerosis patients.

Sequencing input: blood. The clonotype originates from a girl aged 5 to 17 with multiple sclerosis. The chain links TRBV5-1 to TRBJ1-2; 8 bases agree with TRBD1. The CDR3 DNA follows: TGCGCCAGCAGCTTCGACAGGGGAGGCTATGGCTACACCTTC. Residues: CASSFDRGGYGYTF. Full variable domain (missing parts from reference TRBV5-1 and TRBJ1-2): KAGVTQTPRYLIKTRGQQVTLSCSPISGHRSVSWYQQTPGQGLQFLFEYFSETQRNKGNFPGRFSGRQFSNSRSEMNVSTLELGDSALYLCASSFDRGGYGYTFGSGTRLTVV.